These 23 T cell receptor beta chains originate from one sample sequenced in a study of response to subunit inactivated influenza vaccine. Using its own MiXCR run on the RT-PCR reads, TCRdb lists one record per CDR3 protein. Altogether around 760,000 distinct CDR3 sequences are present, approximately 15% being singletons, with the ten largest covering 6% to 7%. Sample: PBMCs from blood, taken 14 to 15 days before vaccination. These receptors all come from a man aged 50-59 years who received an inactivated influenza vaccine.

This clonotype was seen only a few times. The CDR3 loop reads CASSGGLAEKETQYF. CDR3 in DNA: TGTGCCAGCAGTGGGGGACTAGCGGAAAAAGAGACCCAGTACTTC. This rearrangement joins TRBV6-1 to TRBJ2-5, with 11 bases aligning to TRBD2. V was clipped by 4 bases and J by 3 bases; unmatched bases: 4. The CDR3 totals 15 residues. Germline loops: CDR1 MNHNS, CDR2 SASEGT.

This sequence joins TRBV6-1 and TRBJ1-2; the D gene is possibly TRBD1 (5 bases). CDR1 and CDR2 from the germline V gene are MNHNS and SASEGT. This CDR3 is 14 amino acids long. Trimming stripped 7 bases from V and 4 bases from J, with 16 bases between. CDR3 bases: TGTGCCAGCACCCTCGGGACCGCTGTCTATGGCTACACCTTC. Its translation is CASTLGTAVYGYTF.

In its sample, this clonotype was seen a few times. In nucleotides, the CDR3 is TGCAGTGCCAATACACAAGGGCACCAAGAGACCCAGTACTTC. It is translated as CSANTQGHQETQYF. The rearrangement links TRBV20-1 to TRBJ2-5; D gene ambiguous. The CDR3 spans 14 residues. V lost 6 bases and J lost 0, with 14 bases in between. The germline V gene encodes CDR1 DFQATT and CDR2 SNEGSKA (reference sequence).

This chain connects TRBV7-2 to TRBJ2-7; the D gene is possibly TRBD2 (6 bases). Germline V gives CDR1 SGHTA, CDR2 FQGNSA. V dropped 5 bases and J dropped 4 bases, with 21 bases sitting between them. The CDR3 runs to 16 residues. CDR3 coding DNA: TGTGCCAGCAGCCCAGGTGGGGGAGGAGGACTGTACGAGCAGTACTTC. Translated: CASSPGGGGGLYEQYF.

The V gene is TRBV6-1, the J gene TRBJ2-7; weak D call: TRBD1 (6 bases). This CDR3 has 16 residues. V was shortened by 10 bases and J by 3 bases, with 25 bases between the two germline ends. Germline CDR1 reads MNHNS; CDR2 reads SASEGT. CDR3 loop: CAIKRPRGPHGYEQYF. As DNA, the CDR3 is TGTGCCATCAAAAGACCCAGGGGACCTCACGGCTACGAGCAGTACTTC.

This chain joins TRBV6-2 or TRBV6-3 and TRBJ1-5; TRBD1 might be the D (6 bases). CDR3 size: 15 residues. Looked up from germline, CDR1 is MNHEY and CDR2 is SVGEGT. Trimming removed 6 bases from V and 0 bases from J, with 12 bases in between. DNA for the CDR3: TGTGCCAGCAGACAACAGGGTTATAGCAATCAGCCCCAGCATTTT. Protein product: CASRQQGYSNQPQHF.

The CDR3 region is CASRHSRYNEQFF. The CDR3 nucleotides read TGTGCCAGCAGACATAGCCGGTACAATGAGCAGTTCTTC. The chain has TRBV11-1 and TRBJ2-1, with D unresolved. The CDR3 contains 13 residues. The V end was cut by 6 bases, the J end by 4 bases, with 10 bases between. Germline V gene data show CDR1 as SGHAT and CDR2 as FQDESV (reference sequence).

The sample holds a few counts of this clonotype. The chain has TRBV6-2 or TRBV6-3 and TRBJ1-1, with 9 bases lining up with TRBD1. The germline CDR1 and CDR2 sequences are MNHEY and SVGEGT. J lost 4 bases, V lost 7 bases, and 7 bases had no gene match. The CDR3 sequence is 14 residues long. CDR3 nucleotides: TGTGCCAGCATGGGACAGGGCCGTTCCACTGAAGCTTTCTTT. Its translation: CASMGQGRSTEAFF.

The chain carries TRBV4-3 and TRBJ1-6; 7 bases are shared with TRBD1. Germline loops: CDR1 LGHNA, CDR2 YSLEER. Trimming took 4 bases from V and 0 from J; bases not matched to a gene: 12. This CDR3 comprises 19 residues. The CDR3 nucleotides read TGCGCCAGCAGCCCGAACCGGGACAGCGAAAGCTCCTATAATTCACCCCTCCACTTT. Protein sequence: CASSPNRDSESSYNSPLHF.

The chain couples TRBV7-6 to TRBJ2-1, with TRBD2 matching over 7 bases. Looked up from germline, CDR1 is SGHVS and CDR2 is FNYEAQ. This CDR3 spans 14 amino acids. V lost 3 bases, J lost 10 bases, and 9 bases stayed unmatched. CDR3 nucleotide sequence: TGTGCCAGCAGCTTTCCTAGCGGCAGTACGGAGCAGTTCTTC. This encodes CASSFPSGSTEQFF. The full variable domain, rest sourced from reference TRBV7-6 and TRBJ2-1, is GAGVSQSPRYKVTKRGQDVALRCDPISGHVSLYWYRQALGQGPEFLTYFNYEAQQDKSGLPNDRFSAERPEGSISTLTIQRTEQRDSAMYRCASSFPSGSTEQFFGPGTRLTVL.

This clonotype has only a few counts. The chain links TRBV5-6 to TRBJ2-1, with D possibly TRBD2 on 5 matching bases. Trimming took off 3 bases at V and 8 bases at J, with 21 bases between the two ends. CDR1 and CDR2 (germline): SGHDT, YYEEEE. This CDR3 comprises 16 residues. CDR3 in amino acids: CASSYGRGGGYYEQFF. As DNA, the CDR3 is TGTGCCAGCAGCTACGGTCGGGGTGGTGGGTACTATGAGCAGTTCTTC.

This clonotype was found a few times. CDR3 DNA: TGTGCCAGCAGCCGCTCCAAGACCCACGAGCAGTTCTTC. Translation gives CASSRSKTHEQFF. The chain combines TRBV7-3 with TRBJ2-1; D remains ambiguous. This CDR3 contains 13 residues. Germline loops: CDR1 SGHTA, CDR2 FQGTGA. V was clipped by 5 bases and J by 10 bases, with 15 bases between them.

The chain joins TRBV7-9 to TRBJ2-7; 8 nucleotides match TRBD2. CDR1 and CDR2 (germline): SEHNR, FQNEAQ (reference sequence). V lost 5 bases to trimming and J lost 2 bases; unmatched junction nucleotides: 8. This CDR3 has 15 residues. The CDR3 bases are TGTGCCAGCAGCCGAGCGGGGGTTTCTCCCTACGAGCAGTACTTC. Protein product: CASSRAGVSPYEQYF.

This clonotype was observed at least ten times. The gene calls are TRBV7-9 and TRBJ2-6; D is undetermined. CDR3 length: 14 residues. V lost 6 bases to trimming and J lost 0 bases, with 6 bases between them. Looked up from germline, CDR1 is SEHNR and CDR2 is FQNEAQ (reference sequence). Here the CDR3 DNA reads TGTGCCAGCAGGGCAGGCTCTGGGGCCAACGTCCTGACTTTC. Amino acids: CASRAGSGANVLTF.

This clonotype occurred a few times. The V and J genes are TRBV12-3 or TRBV12-4 and TRBJ1-5, with 7 positions matching TRBD1. CDR3 length: 17 amino acids. Germline trimming cut 1 base from V and 0 bases from J; bases unmatched to any gene: 6. The CDR3 reads CASSLEQGFYSNQPQHF. The CDR3 DNA sequence: TGTGCCAGCAGTTTAGAACAGGGGTTCTATAGCAATCAGCCCCAGCATTTT.

In this sample, this clonotype turned up many times. The V and J genes are TRBV7-7 and TRBJ2-5; D is unclear. The germline CDR1 and CDR2 sequences are SSHAT and FNYEAQ (reference sequence). The CDR3 is 14 residues long. Trimming removed 4 bases at V and 2 bases at J, with 11 bases between. The CDR3 DNA sequence: TGTGCCAGCAGCTCAATGGGTGGACAAGAGACCCAGTACTTC. This gives the protein CASSSMGGQETQYF.

The CDR3 sequence: CASSFAGGDYNEQFF. CDR3 in DNA: TGTGCCAGCAGCTTCGCGGGGGGGGACTACAATGAGCAGTTCTTC. The genes are TRBV7-8 and TRBJ2-1; 9 positions match TRBD2. Germline V gives CDR1 SGHVS, CDR2 FQNEAQ. This CDR3 comprises 15 residues. The J segment lost 3 bases and the V segment lost 3 bases, leaving 3 bases of the junction unmatched.

The chain is built from TRBV6-1 and TRBJ2-7; 9 nucleotides agree with TRBD1. Germline trimming cut 6 bases from V and 7 bases from J; bases unmatched to any gene: 13. This CDR3 comprises 15 residues. CDR1 and CDR2 (germline): MNHNS, SASEGT. DNA for the CDR3: TGTGCCAGCAGGGAACGGACAGGGGCCGTCTATGAGCAGTACTTC. Translated, it gives CASRERTGAVYEQYF.

The J gene is TRBJ2-1, the V gene TRBV3-1; weak D call: TRBD2 (5 bases). CDR3 length: 16 amino acids. Looked up from germline, CDR1 is LGHDT and CDR2 is YNNKEL (reference sequence). Trimming stripped 4 bases from V and 0 bases from J, with 13 bases between. DNA for the CDR3: TGTGCCAGCAGCCGCGCAACTAGGAGCTCCTACAATGAGCAGTTCTTC. Translation gives CASSRATRSSYNEQFF.

Ten or more counts support this clonotype. The J gene is TRBJ2-3, the V gene TRBV5-1; D is possibly TRBD1 (6 bases). Trimming took off 0 bases at V and 2 bases at J, with 10 bases between the two ends. The CDR3 contains 15 residues. From germline, CDR1 is SGHRS and CDR2 YFSETQ. This CDR3 reads CASSLGQGLTDTQYF. In DNA, the CDR3 is TGCGCCAGCAGCTTGGGTCAGGGGCTCACAGATACGCAGTATTTT.

The CDR3 reads CASIKRGGNYGYTF. CDR3 coding DNA: TGTGCCAGCATTAAGCGGGGGGGCAACTATGGCTACACCTTC. The chain has TRBV6-2 or TRBV6-3 and TRBJ1-2; maybe TRBD1 (6 bases). This CDR3 region has 14 residues. CDR1 and CDR2 from the germline V gene are MNHEY and SVGEGT. The V gene lost 7 bases and the J gene lost 2 bases, with 14 bases spanning the gap.

Comment on this clonotype: Given a much more abundant clone one base away, this may be a read error. The CDR3 spells CPSSVVGGASYNEQFF. CDR3 sequence (DNA): TGTCCCAGCAGCGTAGTTGGGGGGGCGTCCTACAATGAGCAGTTCTTC. The gene calls are TRBV9 and TRBJ2-1, with D possibly matching TRBD2 (7 bases). This CDR3 contains 16 residues. Germline values: CDR1 SGDLS, CDR2 YYNGEE.

The J gene is TRBJ2-3, the V gene TRBV10-3, with a weak D call TRBD2 (5 bases). Germline V gives CDR1 ENHRY, CDR2 SYGVKD. CDR3 size: 12 residues. Trimming shortened V by 9 bases and J by 2 bases, and 9 bases separated the two germline ends. The CDR3, as DNA: TGTGCCATTAGAGGGCACACAGATACGCAGTATTTT. Protein product: CAIRGHTDTQYF.